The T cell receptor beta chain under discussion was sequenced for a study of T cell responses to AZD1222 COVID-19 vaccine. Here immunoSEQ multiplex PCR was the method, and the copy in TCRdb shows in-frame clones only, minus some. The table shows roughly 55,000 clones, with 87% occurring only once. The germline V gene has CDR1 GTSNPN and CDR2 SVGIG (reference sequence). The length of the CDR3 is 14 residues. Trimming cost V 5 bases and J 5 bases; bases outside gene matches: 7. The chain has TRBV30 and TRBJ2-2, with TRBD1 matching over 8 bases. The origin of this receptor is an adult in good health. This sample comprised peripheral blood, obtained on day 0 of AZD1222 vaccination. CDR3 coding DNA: TGTGCCTGGTCCCAGGGGGCAAGGACCGGGGAGCTGTTTTTT. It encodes CAWSQGARTGELFF.